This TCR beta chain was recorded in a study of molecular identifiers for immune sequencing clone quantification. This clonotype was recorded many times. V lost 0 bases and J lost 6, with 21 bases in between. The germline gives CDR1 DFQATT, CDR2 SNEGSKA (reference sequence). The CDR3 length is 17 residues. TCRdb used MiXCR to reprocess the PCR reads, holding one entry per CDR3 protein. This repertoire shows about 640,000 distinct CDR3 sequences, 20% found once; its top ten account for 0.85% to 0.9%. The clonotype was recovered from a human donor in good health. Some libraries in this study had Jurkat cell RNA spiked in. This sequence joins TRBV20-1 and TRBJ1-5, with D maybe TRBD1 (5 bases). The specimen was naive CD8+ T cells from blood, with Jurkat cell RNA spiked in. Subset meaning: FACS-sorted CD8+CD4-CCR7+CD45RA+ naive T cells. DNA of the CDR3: TGCAGTGCTAGAGACGGGAGACTGGGGGTTTTGGGTCAGCCCCAGCATTTT. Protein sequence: CSARDGRLGVLGQPQHF.